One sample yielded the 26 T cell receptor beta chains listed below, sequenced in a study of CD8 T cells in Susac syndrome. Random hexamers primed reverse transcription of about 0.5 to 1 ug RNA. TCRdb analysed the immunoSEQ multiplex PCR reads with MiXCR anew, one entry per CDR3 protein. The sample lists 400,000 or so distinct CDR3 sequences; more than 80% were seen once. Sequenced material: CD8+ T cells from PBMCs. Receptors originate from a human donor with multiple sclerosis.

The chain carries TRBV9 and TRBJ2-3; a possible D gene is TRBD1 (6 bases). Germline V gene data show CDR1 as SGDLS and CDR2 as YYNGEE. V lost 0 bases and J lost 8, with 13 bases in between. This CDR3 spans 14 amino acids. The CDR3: CASSVGQLQGTQYF. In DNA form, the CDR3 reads TGTGCCAGCAGCGTAGGACAGTTACAGGGTACGCAGTATTTT.

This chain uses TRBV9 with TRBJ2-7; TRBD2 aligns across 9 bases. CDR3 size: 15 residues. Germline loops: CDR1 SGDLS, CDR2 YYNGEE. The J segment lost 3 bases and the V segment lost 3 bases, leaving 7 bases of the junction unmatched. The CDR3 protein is CASSEQVAGVYEQYF. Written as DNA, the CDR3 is TGTGCCAGCAGCGAGCAAGTAGCGGGAGTCTACGAGCAGTACTTC.

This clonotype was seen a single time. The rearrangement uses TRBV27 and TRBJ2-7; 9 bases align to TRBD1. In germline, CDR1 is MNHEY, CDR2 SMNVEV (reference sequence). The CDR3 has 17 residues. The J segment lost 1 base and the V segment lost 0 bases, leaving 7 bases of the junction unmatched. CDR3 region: CASSLSGQGFSSYEQYF. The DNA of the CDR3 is TGTGCCAGCAGTTTATCGGGACAGGGCTTCTCATCCTACGAGCAGTACTTC.

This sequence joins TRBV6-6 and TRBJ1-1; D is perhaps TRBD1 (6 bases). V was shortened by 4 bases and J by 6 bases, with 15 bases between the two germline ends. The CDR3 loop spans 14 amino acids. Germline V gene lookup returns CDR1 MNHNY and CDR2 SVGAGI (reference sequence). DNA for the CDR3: TGTGCCAGCAGTTTTCGGGACACTCTCGCTGAAGCTTTCTTT. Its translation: CASSFRDTLAEAFF.

CDR3 sequence: CASRDSNYEQYF. CDR3 coding DNA: TGCGCCAGCAGGGACAGCAACTACGAGCAGTACTTC. The chain is built from TRBV5-1 and TRBJ2-7; TRBD1 is a possible D gene (6 bases). The CDR3 spans 12 residues. CDR1 is SGHRS and CDR2 is YFSETQ in the germline V gene. Trimming took off 5 bases at V and 3 bases at J, with 9 bases between the two ends.

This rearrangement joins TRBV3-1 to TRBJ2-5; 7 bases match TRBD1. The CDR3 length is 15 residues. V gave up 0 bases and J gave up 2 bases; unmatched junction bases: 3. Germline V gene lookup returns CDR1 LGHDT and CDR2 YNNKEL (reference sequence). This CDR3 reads CASSQDWDRQETQYF. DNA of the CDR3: TGTGCCAGCAGCCAAGATTGGGACAGACAAGAGACCCAGTACTTC.

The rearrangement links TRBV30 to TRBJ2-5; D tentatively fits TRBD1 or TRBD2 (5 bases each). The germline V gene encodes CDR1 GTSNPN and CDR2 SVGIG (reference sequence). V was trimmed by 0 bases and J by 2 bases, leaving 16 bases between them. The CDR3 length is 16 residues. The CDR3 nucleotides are TGTGCCTGGAGTGTACTTAGGGGACGCGAACAAGAGACCCAGTACTTC. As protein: CAWSVLRGREQETQYF.

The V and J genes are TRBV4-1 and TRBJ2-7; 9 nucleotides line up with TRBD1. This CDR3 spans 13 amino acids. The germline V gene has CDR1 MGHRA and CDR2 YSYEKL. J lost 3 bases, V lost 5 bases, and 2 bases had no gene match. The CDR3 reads CASSTDRGYEQYF. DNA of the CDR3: TGCGCCAGCAGCACGGACAGGGGCTACGAGCAGTACTTC.

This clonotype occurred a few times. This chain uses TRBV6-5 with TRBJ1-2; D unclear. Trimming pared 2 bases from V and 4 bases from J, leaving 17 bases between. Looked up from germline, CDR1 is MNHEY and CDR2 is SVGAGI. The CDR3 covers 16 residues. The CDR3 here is CASSYAFAGDTYGYTF. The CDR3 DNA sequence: TGTGCCAGCAGTTACGCTTTTGCAGGCGACACCTATGGCTACACCTTC.

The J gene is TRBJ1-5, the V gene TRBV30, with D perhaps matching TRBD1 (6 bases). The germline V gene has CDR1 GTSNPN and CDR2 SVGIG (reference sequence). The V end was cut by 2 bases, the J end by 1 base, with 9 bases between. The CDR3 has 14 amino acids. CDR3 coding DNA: TGTGCCTGGAGTACGGGGGGCAGCAATCAGCCCCAGCATTTT. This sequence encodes CAWSTGGSNQPQHF. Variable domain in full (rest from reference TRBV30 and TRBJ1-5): SQTIHQWPATLVQPVGSPLSLECTVEGTSNPNLYWYRQAAGRGLQLLFYSVGIGQISSEVPQNLSASRPQDRQFILSSKKLLLSDSGFYLCAWSTGGSNQPQHFGDGTRLSIL.

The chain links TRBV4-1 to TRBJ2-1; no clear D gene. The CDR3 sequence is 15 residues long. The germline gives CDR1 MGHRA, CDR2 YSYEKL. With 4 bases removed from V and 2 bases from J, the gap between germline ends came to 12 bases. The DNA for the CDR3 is TGCGCCAGCAGCCGGACCCTTGGGGCCTACAATGAGCAGTTCTTC. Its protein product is CASSRTLGAYNEQFF.

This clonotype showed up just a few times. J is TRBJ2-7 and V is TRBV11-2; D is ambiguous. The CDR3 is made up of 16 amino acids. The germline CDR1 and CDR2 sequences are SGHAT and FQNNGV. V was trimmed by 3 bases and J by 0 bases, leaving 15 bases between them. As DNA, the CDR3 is TGTGCCAGCAGCTTCTGGGCCTTAGGCGGCTCCTACGAGCAGTACTTC. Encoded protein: CASSFWALGGSYEQYF.

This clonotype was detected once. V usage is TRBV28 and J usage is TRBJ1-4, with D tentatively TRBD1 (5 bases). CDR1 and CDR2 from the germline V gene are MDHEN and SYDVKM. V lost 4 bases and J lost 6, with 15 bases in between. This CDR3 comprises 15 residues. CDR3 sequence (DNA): TGTGCCAGCAGTTCCCGGGACCGCCTAGATGAAAAACTGTTTTTT. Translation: CASSSRDRLDEKLFF.

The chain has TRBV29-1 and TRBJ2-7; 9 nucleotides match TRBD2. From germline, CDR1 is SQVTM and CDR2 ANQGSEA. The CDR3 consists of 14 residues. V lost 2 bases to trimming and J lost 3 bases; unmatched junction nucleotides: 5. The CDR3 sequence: CSVEILAGNYEQYF. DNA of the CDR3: TGCAGCGTTGAAATTCTAGCGGGGAACTACGAGCAGTACTTC.

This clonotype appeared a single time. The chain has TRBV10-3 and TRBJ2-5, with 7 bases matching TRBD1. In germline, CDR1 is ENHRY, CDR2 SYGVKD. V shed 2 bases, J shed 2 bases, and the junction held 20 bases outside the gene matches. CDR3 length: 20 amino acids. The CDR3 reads CAISEPRPGPQGTDQETQYF. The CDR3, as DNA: TGTGCCATCAGTGAGCCCAGACCAGGACCACAGGGGACGGATCAAGAGACCCAGTACTTC.

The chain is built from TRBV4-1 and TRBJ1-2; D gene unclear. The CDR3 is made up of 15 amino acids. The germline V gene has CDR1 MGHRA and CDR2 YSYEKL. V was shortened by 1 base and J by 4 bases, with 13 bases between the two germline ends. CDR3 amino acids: CASSQGRFKGYGYTF. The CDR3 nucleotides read TGCGCCAGCAGCCAAGGACGGTTTAAAGGCTATGGCTACACCTTC.

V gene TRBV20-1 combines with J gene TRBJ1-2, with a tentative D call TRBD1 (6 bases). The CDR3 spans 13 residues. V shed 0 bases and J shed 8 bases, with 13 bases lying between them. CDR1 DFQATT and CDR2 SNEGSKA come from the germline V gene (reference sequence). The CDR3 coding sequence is TGCAGTGCTAGAGACAACTCAGGGGAAGGCTACACCTTC. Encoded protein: CSARDNSGEGYTF.

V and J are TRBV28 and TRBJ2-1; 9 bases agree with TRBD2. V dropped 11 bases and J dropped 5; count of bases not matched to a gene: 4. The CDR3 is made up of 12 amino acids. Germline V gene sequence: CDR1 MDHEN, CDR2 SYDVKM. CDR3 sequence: CALAGVDNEQFF. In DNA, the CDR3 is TGTGCCTTAGCGGGAGTTGACAATGAGCAGTTCTTC.

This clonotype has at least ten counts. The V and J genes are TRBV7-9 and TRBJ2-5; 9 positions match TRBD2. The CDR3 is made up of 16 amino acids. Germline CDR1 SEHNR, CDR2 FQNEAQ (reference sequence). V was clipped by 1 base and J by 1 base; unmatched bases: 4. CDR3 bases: TGTGCCAGCAGCTTAGGTCTAGCGGGGCTCCAAGAGACCCAGTACTTC. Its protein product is CASSLGLAGLQETQYF.

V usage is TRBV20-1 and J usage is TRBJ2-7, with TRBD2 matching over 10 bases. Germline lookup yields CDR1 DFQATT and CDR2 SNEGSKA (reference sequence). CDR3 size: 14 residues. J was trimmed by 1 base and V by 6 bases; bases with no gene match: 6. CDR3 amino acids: CSALSSGSSYEQYF. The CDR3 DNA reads TGCAGTGCCTTATCTAGCGGGAGTTCCTACGAGCAGTACTTC.

CDR3 in DNA: TGCGCCAGCAGCATGGGACAGGGGAGAGTAACTGAAGCTTTCTTT. Protein product: CASSMGQGRVTEAFF. V gene TRBV4-1 combines with J gene TRBJ1-1; 10 nucleotides align to TRBD1. V trimming: 5 bases; J trimming: 5 bases; junction bases outside the gene matches: 8. CDR1 is MGHRA and CDR2 is YSYEKL in the germline V gene. This CDR3 region has 15 residues.

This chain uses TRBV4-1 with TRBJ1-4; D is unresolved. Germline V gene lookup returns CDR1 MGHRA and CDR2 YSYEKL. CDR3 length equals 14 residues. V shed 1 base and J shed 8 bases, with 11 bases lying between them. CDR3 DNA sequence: TGCGCCAGCAGCCAAGTGGAGGTTTTGGAAAAACTGTTTTTT. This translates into CASSQVEVLEKLFF.

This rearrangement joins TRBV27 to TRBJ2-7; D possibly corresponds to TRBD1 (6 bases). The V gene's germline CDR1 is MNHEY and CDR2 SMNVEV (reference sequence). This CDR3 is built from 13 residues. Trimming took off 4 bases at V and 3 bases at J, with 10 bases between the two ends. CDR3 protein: CASSWGQRYEQYF. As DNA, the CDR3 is TGTGCCAGCAGTTGGGGGCAGCGCTACGAGCAGTACTTC.

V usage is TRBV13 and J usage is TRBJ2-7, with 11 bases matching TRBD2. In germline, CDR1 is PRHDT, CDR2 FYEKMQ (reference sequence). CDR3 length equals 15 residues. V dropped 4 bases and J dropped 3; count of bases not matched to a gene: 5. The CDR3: CASSSPGTSGYEQYF. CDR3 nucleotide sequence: TGTGCCAGCAGCTCCCCCGGGACTAGCGGCTACGAGCAGTACTTC. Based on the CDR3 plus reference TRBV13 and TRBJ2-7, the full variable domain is AAGVIQSPRHLIKEKRETATLKCYPIPRHDTVYWYQQGPGQDPQFLISFYEKMQSDKGSIPDRFSAQQFSDYHSELNMSSLELGDSALYFCASSSPGTSGYEQYFGPGTRLTVT.

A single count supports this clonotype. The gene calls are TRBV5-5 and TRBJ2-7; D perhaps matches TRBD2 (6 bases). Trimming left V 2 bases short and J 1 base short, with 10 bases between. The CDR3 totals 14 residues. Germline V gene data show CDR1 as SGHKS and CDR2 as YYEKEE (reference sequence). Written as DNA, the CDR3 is TGTGCCAGCAGCTTCAGACGGGGGTCCTACGAGCAGTACTTC. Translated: CASSFRRGSYEQYF.

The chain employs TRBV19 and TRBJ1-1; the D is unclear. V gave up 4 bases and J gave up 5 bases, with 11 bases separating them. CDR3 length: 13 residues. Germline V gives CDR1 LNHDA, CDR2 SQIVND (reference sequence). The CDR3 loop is CASSRATGTEAFF. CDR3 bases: TGTGCCAGTAGTAGGGCCACTGGAACTGAAGCTTTCTTT.